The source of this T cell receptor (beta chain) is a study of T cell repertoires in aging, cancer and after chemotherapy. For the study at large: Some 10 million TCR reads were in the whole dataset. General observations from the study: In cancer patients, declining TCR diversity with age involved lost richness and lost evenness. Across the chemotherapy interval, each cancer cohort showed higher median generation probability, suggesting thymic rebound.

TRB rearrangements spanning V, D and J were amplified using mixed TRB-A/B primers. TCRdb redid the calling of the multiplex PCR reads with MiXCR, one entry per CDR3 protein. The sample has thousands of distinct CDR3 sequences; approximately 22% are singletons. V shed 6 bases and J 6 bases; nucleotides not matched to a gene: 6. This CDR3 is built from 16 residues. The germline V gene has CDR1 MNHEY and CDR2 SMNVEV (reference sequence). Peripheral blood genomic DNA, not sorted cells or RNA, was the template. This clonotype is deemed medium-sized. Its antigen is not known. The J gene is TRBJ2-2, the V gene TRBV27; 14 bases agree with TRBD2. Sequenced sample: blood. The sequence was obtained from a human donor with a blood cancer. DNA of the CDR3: TGTGCCAGCAGCTTCGGACTAGCGGGAGGACCCGGGGAGCTGTTTTTT. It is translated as CASSFGLAGGPGELFF.